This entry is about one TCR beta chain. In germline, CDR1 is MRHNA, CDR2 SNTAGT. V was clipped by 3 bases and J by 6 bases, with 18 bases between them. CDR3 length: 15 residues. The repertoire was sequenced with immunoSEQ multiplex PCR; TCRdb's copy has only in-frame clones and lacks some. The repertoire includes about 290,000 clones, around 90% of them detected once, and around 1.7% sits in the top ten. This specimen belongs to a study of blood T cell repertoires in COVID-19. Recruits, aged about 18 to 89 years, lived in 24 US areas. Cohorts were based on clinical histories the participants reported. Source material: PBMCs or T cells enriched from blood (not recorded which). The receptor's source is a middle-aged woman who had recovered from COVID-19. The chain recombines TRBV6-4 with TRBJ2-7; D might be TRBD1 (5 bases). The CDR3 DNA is TGTGCCAGCAGTGAGTGGGCAGGGCTCTCTGGCGAGCAGTACTTC. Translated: CASSEWAGLSGEQYF.